This T cell receptor (beta chain) was recorded in a study of monozygotic twins with inflammatory bowel disease. Study-wide findings and caveats: Patient repertoires may carry noise from differing immunosuppressive treatments.

TCRdb reprocessed the 5' RACE reads, keeping one entry per CDR3 protein, no DNA. The sample spans approximately 100,000 distinct CDR3 sequences; the ten largest clones claim approximately 2%. Worth noting for this clonotype: Its antigen is as yet unknown.

Every single donor had a roughly 2.5 ml blood sample drawn. Germline values: CDR1 SGHRS, CDR2 YFSETQ. The CDR3 sequence is 12 residues long. What was sequenced was blood. This chain connects TRBV5-1 to TRBJ2-1; the TCRdb D gene call, TRBD1, has no DNA to confirm it. This receptor was obtained from a human donor with ulcerative colitis or Crohn's disease, or a healthy co-twin of an affected twin (not recorded which). The CDR3 here is CASSFRGDEQFF.